This T cell receptor beta chain was retrieved from a study of response to subunit inactivated influenza vaccine. Study-level findings and limits: Authors suggested each seasonal flu vaccination may recruit only limited numbers of new T cells.

TCRdb fed the RT-PCR reads into MiXCR, producing one record per CDR3 protein. Here the sample spans about 780,000 distinct CDR3 sequences, about a fifth being singletons. To note about this clonotype: Its antigen is unknown.

Germline V gives CDR1 SGHAT, CDR2 FQDESV (reference sequence). This CDR3 spans 14 amino acids. With 5 bases removed from V and 5 bases from J, the gap between germline ends came to 16 bases. The sequences come from PBMCs from blood, collected 4 to 6 days after vaccination. The chain employs TRBV11-1 and TRBJ2-7, with D perhaps matching TRBD2 (5 bases). This TCR came from a man aged 45-60 years who received an inactivated influenza vaccine. The CDR3 protein is CASSLWTDVHEQYF. The CDR3 DNA sequence: TGTGCCAGCAGCCTATGGACTGACGTCCACGAGCAGTACTTC.